This T cell receptor beta chain was sequenced for a study of T-cell reconstitution after alpha-beta-depleted transplantation in children. J lost 5 bases, V lost 0 bases, and 5 bases had no gene match. Germline V CDR1 and CDR2: LGHNA, YSLEER. The CDR3 loop spans 15 amino acids. Many counts were recorded for this clonotype. The authors prepared the TCRbeta library with unique molecular identifiers. Using its own MiXCR run on the PCR reads, TCRdb lists one record per CDR3 protein. Found here are 200,000 to 250,000 distinct CDR3 sequences, around 7.8% of them singletons; the top ten hold 6.3%. The sample here was PBMCs, mostly from graft donor cells, taken 180 days after TCRalphabeta/CD19-depleted stem cell transplant. This rearrangement joins TRBV4-3 to TRBJ2-7; TRBD1 agrees at 9 bases. The sequence was collected from a male patient aged 10-17 years who had a stem cell transplant for acute lymphoblastic leukemia, so the T cells may come from the graft donor. The CDR3 nucleotides are TGCGCCAGCAGCCAAGATCTCACAGGGGGCAACGAGCAGTACTTC. It translates to CASSQDLTGGNEQYF.